This TCR beta chain originates from a study of CD8 T cells in ankylosing spondylitis (dated by TCRdb to 2016 to 2017). Study-level background: The study profiled T cell receptor beta repertoires in healthy donors and ankylosing spondylitis patients to find disease-linked TCR variants. The whole study cohort included 108 healthy donors and under 30 ankylosing spondylitis patients. Samples of peripheral blood were taken, and for ankylosing spondylitis patients, synovial fluid was collected as well. Study-level results and caveats: The disease-linked clones showed a CD8+ phenotype and occurred at relatively low frequencies in peripheral blood. According to the report, matched synovial fluid samples from ankylosing spondylitis patients were significantly enriched for the disease-linked clones. A TCR beta motif of seven or eight highly homologous amino acid variants appeared characteristic of blood from ankylosing spondylitis patients. Some motif variants were previously reported in synovial fluid and blood of reactive arthritis patients, suggesting common disease-initiation mechanisms.

The CDR3, cysteine through phenylalanine, is 13 amino acids long. Only CDR3 DNA is held: 39 bases, read in frame from base 1. The CDR1 and CDR2 encoded by the germline V gene are SQVTM and ANQGSEA. V is pruned by 2 bases and J by 10 bases, leaving 3 bases of the junction without a gene match. TCRdb records Illumina HiSeq 2500 as the sequencer. TCR beta libraries were prepared by quantitative 5'-RACE with molecular barcodes. Per the authors' processing: Disease-linked TCR variants were identified with a new computational method built on a probabilistic model of VDJ rearrangement. TCRdb reworked the public reads: Q25 trimming with fastp, MiXCR clone assembly, productive beta chains retained. Each entry is one CDR3 protein sequence, shown with its most common DNA and genes. TCRdb, rather than the study authors, made the V and J calls. A total of over 700,000 distinct CDR3 sequences appear in this sample, around 19% of them only once. The top ten hold around 19% of the sample.

As to this clonotype: The antigen it binds to is not known. It has no much larger one-base neighbor in the sample; base qualities were not kept.

The rearrangement joined TRBV29-1 to TRBJ2-1; the junction holds 12 bases that match TRBD2. Sequenced material: blood, either unsorted or a sorted T cell fraction (not recorded which). The receptor was isolated from a male donor with ankylosing spondylitis. The nucleotide sequence reads TGCAGCGTTGAATTTGGACTAGCGGGAGAGCAGTTCTTC. Its protein product is CSVEFGLAGEQFF.